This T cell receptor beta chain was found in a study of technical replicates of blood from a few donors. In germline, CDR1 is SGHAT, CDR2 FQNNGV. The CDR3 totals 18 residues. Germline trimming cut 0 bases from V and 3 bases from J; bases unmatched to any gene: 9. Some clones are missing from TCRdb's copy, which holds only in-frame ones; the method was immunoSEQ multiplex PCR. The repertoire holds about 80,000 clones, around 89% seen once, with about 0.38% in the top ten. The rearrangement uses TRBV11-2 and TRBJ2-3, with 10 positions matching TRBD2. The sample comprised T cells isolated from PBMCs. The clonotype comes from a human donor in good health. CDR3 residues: CASSLDLGLAGDTDTQYF. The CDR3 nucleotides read TGTGCCAGCAGCTTAGATCTGGGGCTAGCGGGGGATACAGATACGCAGTATTTT.